This T cell receptor (beta chain) was documented in a study of blood T cell repertoires in COVID-19. The V end was cut by 2 bases, the J end by 3 bases, with 14 bases between. Germline assignment: CDR1 MRHNA and CDR2 SNTAGT. This CDR3 is 15 amino acids long. Authors' analysis steps: Reference gene primer amplification yielded estimated nucleated cell counts. Libraries were prepared by immunoSEQ multiplex PCR; TCRdb keeps only in-frame clonotypes and omits some of them. That table is the source of V, J and clone size, and D and trimming were worked out from the DNA. Of 150,000 to 200,000 clones listed, 84% are singletons. Recruits, aged roughly 18 to 89 years, lived in roughly 22 US areas.

The specimen sequenced was PBMCs or T cells enriched from blood (not recorded which). This clonotype was obtained from a man in his forties or fifties who had recovered from COVID-19. The chain couples TRBV6-4 to TRBJ2-7, with D possibly matching TRBD2 (5 bases). Here the CDR3 DNA reads TGTGCCAGCAGTGACCTGGAGGAACAGAGCTACGAGCAGTACTTC. Translated, it gives CASSDLEEQSYEQYF.